The T cell receptor beta chain described here comes from a study of blood T cell repertoires in COVID-19. Overall study context: Italy, Spain and the United States were the sources of the convalescent and acute COVID-19 samples. In each case, the material was cDNA or gDNA derived from T cells, B-cell-depleted T cells, or PBMCs.

Those who participated ranged in age from roughly 18 to 90 years and resided in around 22 US areas. Either two negative PCRs, clearance, or symptom resolution qualified Cohort 3 donors as recovered. Assay: immunoSEQ multiplex PCR; the TCRdb copy retains only in-frame clones and omits some. The table shows around 310,000 clones, with about 87% occurring only once. Sequenced: PBMCs or T cells enriched from blood (not recorded which). The sequence derives from a man aged 25 to 45 who had recovered from COVID-19.

The CDR3 bases are TGTGCCAGCAGTGACCAGGGTAGCTACGAGCAGTACTTC. Amino acids: CASSDQGSYEQYF. The V and J genes are TRBV2 and TRBJ2-7; D is possibly TRBD1 (5 bases). The CDR3 consists of 13 residues. The germline V and J ends were trimmed by 3 bases and 3 bases, with 9 bases remaining between them. Germline V lookup: CDR1 SNHLY, CDR2 FYNNEI.